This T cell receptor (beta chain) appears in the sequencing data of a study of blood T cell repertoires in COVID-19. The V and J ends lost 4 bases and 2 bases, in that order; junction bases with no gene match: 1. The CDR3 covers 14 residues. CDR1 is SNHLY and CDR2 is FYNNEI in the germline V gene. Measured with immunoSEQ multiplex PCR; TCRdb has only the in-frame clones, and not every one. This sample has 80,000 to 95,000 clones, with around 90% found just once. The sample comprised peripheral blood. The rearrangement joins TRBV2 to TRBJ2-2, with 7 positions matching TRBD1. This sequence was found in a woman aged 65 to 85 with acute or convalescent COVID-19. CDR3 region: CASSGDSNTGELFF. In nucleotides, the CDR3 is TGTGCCAGCAGTGGGGACAGCAACACCGGGGAGCTGTTTTTT.